This TCR beta chain appears in the sequencing data of a study of blood T cells in healthy people across ages. This CDR3 is built from 16 residues. J was trimmed by 1 base and V by 5 bases; bases with no gene match: 4. Combining a sample-barcoded 5' primer with a J-beta primer mix, a second PCR ran for roughly 7 to 12 cycles. A single record per CDR3 protein comes from TCRdb applying MiXCR to the 5' RACE reads. The data contain 550,000 to 600,000 distinct CDR3 sequences, roughly 28% of them singletons. The sequenced sample was blood. This clonotype originated in a woman in her seventies in good health. The V gene is TRBV12-3 or TRBV12-4, the J gene TRBJ2-2; 10 bases align to TRBD1. The CDR3: CASSLRTGGNTGELFF. The CDR3 DNA reads as TGTGCCAGCAGTCTCCGGACAGGGGGGAACACCGGGGAGCTGTTTTTT.